This T cell receptor beta chain was captured by sequencing in a study of tumor-infiltrating lymphocytes in oesophageal squamous cell carcinoma. This clonotype was counted at least ten times. The CDR3 covers 14 residues. V was cut by 5 bases and J by 7 bases, with 18 bases left in between. CDR1 is SGHNT, CDR2 YENEEA, per germline. Each CDR3 protein is one row after TCRdb ran MiXCR on the PCR reads. The sample contains some 15,000 distinct CDR3 sequences, roughly 47% of which appear only once. The sequence came from a male donor with esophageal squamous cell carcinoma. The sequenced sample consisted of blood. V usage is TRBV11-3 and J usage is TRBJ2-7, with D maybe TRBD1 (5 bases). The CDR3 loop is CASSPMGHRGEQYF. The CDR3 DNA follows: TGTGCCAGCAGCCCGATGGGGCACCGTGGGGAGCAGTACTTC.